Below are 30 T cell receptor beta chains sequenced from a single sample in a study of T-cell reconstitution after alpha-beta-depleted transplantation in children. For TCRbeta, the library was prepared with unique molecular identifiers. TCRdb recomputed calls from the PCR reads with MiXCR, one row per CDR3 protein. The sample includes 580,000 or so distinct CDR3 sequences, under 30% seen only once; the top ten take 11% to 15%. The specimen comprised PBMCs, mostly from graft donor cells, sampled 360 days after TCRalphabeta/CD19-depleted stem cell transplant. All receptors derive from a boy under three years old who had a stem cell transplant for acute myeloid leukemia, so the T cells may come from the graft donor.

This clonotype was seen a few times. The V gene is TRBV27, the J gene TRBJ2-3; 9 positions match TRBD1. V was clipped by 7 bases and J by 1 base; unmatched bases: 6. This CDR3 spans 15 amino acids. Germline V gene data show CDR1 as MNHEY and CDR2 as SMNVEV (reference sequence). The CDR3 DNA reads TGTGCCAGCAATCCGACAGGGGGACGCACAGATACGCAGTATTTT. This codes for CASNPTGGRTDTQYF.

The rearrangement links TRBV29-1 to TRBJ1-1; D may be TRBD1 (6 bases). This CDR3 has 11 amino acids. V lost 4 bases and J 7 bases, leaving 10 bases between the germline ends. Germline loops: CDR1 SQVTM, CDR2 ANQGSEA. Here the CDR3 reads CSVVGQIEAFF. CDR3 nucleotide sequence: TGCAGCGTTGTCGGACAGATTGAAGCTTTCTTT.

In this sample, this clonotype turned up a few times. This chain links TRBV7-9 with TRBJ1-2; 7 nucleotides line up with TRBD1. Germline CDR1 SEHNR, CDR2 FQNEAQ (reference sequence). Trimming at V came to 1 base and at J to 5 bases, leaving 4 bases not matched to a gene. The CDR3 is 14 amino acids. Here the CDR3 DNA reads TGTGCCAGCAGCTTAGGGGGACAGTTATATGGCTACACCTTC. Protein: CASSLGGQLYGYTF.

The chain links TRBV28 to TRBJ2-7; 8 bases line up with TRBD1. This CDR3 spans 14 amino acids. Germline V CDR1 and CDR2: MDHEN, SYDVKM. With V trimmed by 6 bases and J by 2 bases, 6 bases remained unmatched. The CDR3, as DNA: TGTGCCAGCAGGGCCGGGACAGGTCCCTACGAGCAGTACGTC. It translates to CASRAGTGPYEQYV.

This clonotype was counted a few times. The chain has TRBV12-3 or TRBV12-4 and TRBJ1-2; D is undetermined. The CDR3 covers 12 residues. Trimming removed 8 bases from V and 5 bases from J, with 12 bases in between. CDR3 bases: TGTGCCAGCGCCTCGGGCTTATATGGCTACACCTTC. Translation gives CASASGLYGYTF.

This clonotype was seen more than once but under ten times. V and J are TRBV3-1 and TRBJ1-1, with a possible D match to TRBD1 (5 bases). CDR1 is LGHDT and CDR2 is YNNKEL in the germline V gene (reference sequence). The CDR3 consists of 14 residues. Trimming removed 4 bases at V and 5 bases at J, with 14 bases between. In DNA, the CDR3 is TGTGCCAGCAGCCCGCACCGGGGGGATACTGAAGCTTTCTTT. Amino acid sequence: CASSPHRGDTEAFF.

The chain carries TRBV7-6 and TRBJ2-1; no reliable D call. With 5 bases removed from V and 6 bases from J, the gap between germline ends came to 14 bases. The CDR3 covers 14 residues. From germline, CDR1 is SGHVS and CDR2 FNYEAQ. CDR3 sequence (DNA): TGTGCCAGCAGCGTACAGCTTTGGGTCAATGAGCAGTTCTTC. Protein sequence: CASSVQLWVNEQFF.

In this sample, this clonotype turned up many times. This chain connects TRBV20-1 to TRBJ2-7, with no clear D. Per germline, CDR1 DFQATT and CDR2 SNEGSKA (reference sequence). V was clipped by 5 bases and J by 4 bases, with 6 bases between them. This CDR3 is 10 amino acids long. CDR3 nucleotides: TGCAGTGCTGTACATTACGAGCAGTACTTC. Translating it yields CSAVHYEQYF.

This clonotype was found many times. V is TRBV5-6 and J is TRBJ1-2, with D perhaps TRBD1 (6 bases). The CDR3 runs 15 residues. Trimming cost V 0 bases and J 5 bases, with 14 bases left between them. Germline V gene sequence: CDR1 SGHDT, CDR2 YYEEEE. The CDR3 spells CASSLEGRGAYGYTF. The CDR3 bases are TGTGCCAGCAGCTTGGAGGGCAGGGGCGCTTATGGCTACACCTTC.

This clonotype was detected a few times. The chain couples TRBV9 to TRBJ2-2; 7 bases line up with TRBD1. V shed 4 bases and J 1 base; nucleotides not matched to a gene: 7. From germline, CDR1 is SGDLS and CDR2 YYNGEE. The CDR3 contains 16 residues. The CDR3 protein is CASSIRTGVNTGELFF. CDR3 DNA sequence: TGTGCCAGCAGCATCCGGACAGGTGTGAACACCGGGGAGCTGTTTTTT.

The rearrangement links TRBV20-1 to TRBJ1-5, with D possibly matching TRBD1 (5 bases). The CDR3 is 14 residues long. The V gene lost 2 bases and the J gene lost 3 bases, with 11 bases spanning the gap. Germline loops: CDR1 DFQATT, CDR2 SNEGSKA (reference sequence). The DNA of the CDR3 is TGCAGTGCTAGAATAGGGACGATCAATCAGCCCCAGCATTTT. It specifies CSARIGTINQPQHF.

The rearrangement joins TRBV15 to TRBJ2-7; D may be TRBD1 (6 bases). Trimming pared 3 bases from V and 3 bases from J, leaving 9 bases between. The CDR3 length is 13 residues. CDR1 and CDR2 from the germline V gene are LNHNV and YYDKDF (reference sequence). CDR3 coding DNA: TGTGCCACCAGCAGCATCAGGGGCTACGAGCAGTACTTC. Its protein product is CATSSIRGYEQYF.

In this sample, this clonotype turned up many times. This chain joins TRBV28 and TRBJ2-3, with 7 bases that match TRBD2. The CDR3 spans 16 residues. The germline V gene encodes CDR1 MDHEN and CDR2 SYDVKM. The V gene end was trimmed by 5 bases and the J gene end by 1 base; junction bases not matched to a gene: 9. The CDR3 DNA reads TGTGCCAGCAGTAGGGAGGGTATTTGGGGCACAGATACGCAGTATTTT. This translates into CASSREGIWGTDTQYF.

CDR3 in amino acids: CASSPHWGGDIQYF. DNA for the CDR3: TGTGCCAGCTCACCACATTGGGGCGGGGACATTCAGTACTTC. This chain joins TRBV18 and TRBJ2-4; the D gene is possibly TRBD2 (6 bases). This CDR3 comprises 14 residues. Per the germline V gene, CDR1 is KGHSH and CDR2 is LQKENI. V lost 1 base and J lost 8, with 12 bases in between.

This clonotype has only a few counts. This sequence joins TRBV6-2 or TRBV6-3 and TRBJ2-5; the D is unclear. Germline loops: CDR1 MNHEY, CDR2 SVGEGT. The V gene lost 4 bases and the J gene lost 5 bases, with 17 bases spanning the gap. The CDR3 spans 15 residues. The CDR3, as DNA: TGTGCCAGCAGTTTCCACCTATCCGGAGAGGAGACCCAGTACTTC. It translates to CASSFHLSGEETQYF.

The J gene is TRBJ2-2, the V gene TRBV28; tentative D call: TRBD1 (5 bases). Germline values: CDR1 MDHEN, CDR2 SYDVKM. V dropped 8 bases and J dropped 2 bases, with 15 bases sitting between them. The CDR3 extends over 15 amino acids. The CDR3 sequence: CASLSRDRNTGELFF. Written as DNA, the CDR3 is TGTGCCAGCCTCTCCCGCGACAGAAACACCGGGGAGCTGTTTTTT.

This clonotype was seen at least ten times. The chain is built from TRBV14 and TRBJ1-1, with D unclear. V dropped 4 bases and J dropped 7 bases, with 7 bases sitting between them. Germline values: CDR1 SGHDN, CDR2 FVKESK. The CDR3 is 11 residues long. For the CDR3, the DNA is TGTGCCAGCAGCCTCGACGGTGAAGCTTTCTTT. Amino acids: CASSLDGEAFF.

This clonotype has more than one count but fewer than ten. The CDR3 region has the DNA TGCAGTGCTTTGACCCGGGACAGAGTCTCCTACGAGCAGTACTTC. Protein product: CSALTRDRVSYEQYF. V is TRBV20-1 and J is TRBJ2-7; 7 bases fit TRBD1. CDR1 and CDR2 from the germline V gene are DFQATT and SNEGSKA (reference sequence). The CDR3 sequence is 15 residues long. The V and J ends lost 5 bases and 0 bases, in that order; junction bases with no gene match: 10.

In its sample, this clonotype was seen a few times. The chain is built from TRBV7-2 and TRBJ2-1; 11 bases map to TRBD1. After removal of 1 base from V and 6 bases from J, the junction contained 5 bases not matched to a gene. CDR3 size: 16 residues. Looked up from germline, CDR1 is SGHTA and CDR2 is FQGNSA. The CDR3 sequence is CASSLVFGTGGNEQFF. CDR3 sequence (DNA): TGTGCCAGCAGCTTAGTGTTTGGGACAGGGGGCAATGAGCAGTTCTTC.

This clonotype was counted ten times or more. CDR3 DNA: TGTGCCATCAGTGATGGGAGCAGCAATGAGCAGTTCTTC. Protein product: CAISDGSSNEQFF. The rearrangement uses TRBV10-3 and TRBJ2-1, with a possible D match to TRBD2 (5 bases). The germline V gene encodes CDR1 ENHRY and CDR2 SYGVKD. This CDR3 comprises 13 residues. V lost 3 bases and J lost 6, with 9 bases in between.

The chain couples TRBV7-9 to TRBJ2-3, with D perhaps TRBD1 (6 bases). V was pared by 5 bases and J by 1 base, with 13 bases between. The CDR3 sequence is 15 residues long. Germline values: CDR1 SEHNR, CDR2 FQNEAQ (reference sequence). The CDR3 DNA reads as TGTGCCAGCAGCGGCCCAGGGGTAGGCACAGATACGCAGTATTTT. Translated: CASSGPGVGTDTQYF.

In its sample, this clonotype was seen many times. The genes are TRBV10-2 and TRBJ1-3; a possible D gene is TRBD1 (5 bases). The CDR3 is 15 amino acids. V was cut by 2 bases and J by 4 bases, with 12 bases left in between. Germline values: CDR1 WSHSY, CDR2 SAAADI. In DNA form, the CDR3 reads TGCGCCAGCAGTGAGCCCGGGACGGCCGGAAACACCATATATTTT. The encoded protein is CASSEPGTAGNTIYF.

The chain recombines TRBV4-2 with TRBJ2-3; 8 positions agree with TRBD1. The V and J ends lost 4 bases and 2 bases, in that order; junction bases with no gene match: 2. Germline V lookup: CDR1 LGHNA, CDR2 YNFKEQ. This CDR3 is 14 amino acids long. The CDR3 is CASSRGQATDTQYF. The DNA for the CDR3 is TGTGCCAGCAGCCGGGGACAGGCCACAGATACGCAGTATTTT.

This clonotype was picked up a small number of times. This chain joins TRBV12-3 or TRBV12-4 and TRBJ1-1; D gene uncertain. The CDR3 loop spans 13 amino acids. The V gene lost 6 bases and the J gene lost 1 base, with 9 bases spanning the gap. CDR3 sequence: CASSTLTNTEAFF. DNA of the CDR3: TGTGCCAGCAGCACCCTCACGAACACTGAAGCTTTCTTT.

The genes are TRBV2 and TRBJ1-5, with D possibly matching TRBD1 (6 bases). CDR3 length: 15 residues. Germline loops: CDR1 SNHLY, CDR2 FYNNEI. Trimming pared 6 bases from V and 0 bases from J, leaving 12 bases between. The CDR3 DNA is TGTGCCAGCAGCGCTACAGGGAATAGCAATCAGCCCCAGCATTTT. Translating it yields CASSATGNSNQPQHF.

CDR3 bases: TGTGCCAGCAGCTTAGATGGAGGGACAGGGCTTCAGCCCCAGCATTTT. It specifies CASSLDGGTGLQPQHF. This chain joins TRBV7-2 and TRBJ1-5, with 9 bases identical to TRBD1. With 1 base clipped from V and 6 bases from J, the junction kept 7 bases outside the gene matches. Germline CDR1 and CDR2: SGHTA and FQGNSA. This CDR3 is 16 amino acids long.

The rearrangement uses TRBV29-1 and TRBJ1-3, with D possibly matching TRBD1 (6 bases). This CDR3 comprises 14 residues. CDR1 and CDR2 (germline): SQVTM, ANQGSEA. Trimming left V 3 bases short and J 4 bases short, with 13 bases between. CDR3 amino acids: CSVEWGAGGNTIYF. In DNA, the CDR3 is TGCAGCGTTGAGTGGGGGGCGGGAGGAAACACCATATATTTT.

The sample holds many counts of this clonotype. CDR3 sequence (DNA): TGCGCCAGCAGCACGGGCGCGAACACCGGGGAGCTGTTTTTT. It yields the protein CASSTGANTGELFF. The chain has TRBV5-1 and TRBJ2-2, with D hard to call. Deletions cut 4 bases from V and 0 bases from J, with 7 bases between. In germline, CDR1 is SGHRS, CDR2 YFSETQ. The CDR3 is 14 amino acids.

This clonotype was detected many times. V and J are TRBV29-1 and TRBJ1-1; D remains ambiguous. The CDR3 has 13 amino acids. Germline CDR1 and CDR2: SQVTM and ANQGSEA. Trimming left V 8 bases short and J 1 base short, with 14 bases between. The CDR3 reads CSLLPPQNTEAFF. In nucleotides, the CDR3 is TGCAGCCTCCTTCCCCCACAGAACACTGAAGCTTTCTTT.

The sample holds a few counts of this clonotype. The chain joins TRBV6-5 to TRBJ2-7; 7 positions match TRBD1. Unmatched junction bases numbered 8, after V lost 6 bases and J lost 0 bases. CDR3 size: 15 residues. Germline-derived CDR1 and CDR2 are MNHEY and SVGAGI. CDR3 DNA sequence: TGTGCCAGCAGCACTCTGAGGGGGCACTCCTACGAGCAGTACTTC. The encoded protein is CASSTLRGHSYEQYF.